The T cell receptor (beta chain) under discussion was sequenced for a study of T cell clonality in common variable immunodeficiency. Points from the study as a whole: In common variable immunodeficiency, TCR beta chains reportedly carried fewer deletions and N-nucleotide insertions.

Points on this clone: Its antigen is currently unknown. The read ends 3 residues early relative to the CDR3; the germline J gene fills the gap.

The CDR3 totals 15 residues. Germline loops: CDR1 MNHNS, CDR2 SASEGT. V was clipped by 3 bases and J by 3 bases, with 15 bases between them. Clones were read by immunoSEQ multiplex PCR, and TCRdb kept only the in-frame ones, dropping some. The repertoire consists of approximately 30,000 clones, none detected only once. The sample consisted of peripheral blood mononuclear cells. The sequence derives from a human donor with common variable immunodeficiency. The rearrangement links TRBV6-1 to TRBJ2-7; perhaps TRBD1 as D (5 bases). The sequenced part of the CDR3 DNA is TGTGCCAGCAGTGAGGGAAAGGGGCGACTCTACGAG. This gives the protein CASSEGKGRLYE. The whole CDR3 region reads CASSEGKGRLYEQYF.